Each of the 28 T cell receptor beta chains below was sequenced from the same sample in a study of early stage breast cancer tumors. TCRdb keeps only in-frame clones here, not all; method: immunoSEQ multiplex PCR. The data hold tens of thousands of clones, with almost 85% observed a single time. Sequenced sample: blood. The receptors shown here come from a person in their fifties with breast cancer.

V is TRBV19 and J is TRBJ1-5; 11 bases are shared with TRBD1. The CDR3 totals 16 residues. V lost 5 bases to trimming and J lost 6 bases; unmatched junction nucleotides: 9. Germline V lookup: CDR1 LNHDA, CDR2 SQIVND (reference sequence). CDR3 residues: CASSPEDRGLGQPQHF. For the CDR3, the DNA is TGTGCCAGTAGTCCTGAGGACAGGGGGCTTGGTCAGCCCCAGCATTTT.

This chain uses TRBV7-9 with TRBJ2-5; TRBD2 agrees at 10 bases. Losses at the gene ends were 8 bases for V and 5 bases for J; bases not matched to a gene: 5. CDR1 SEHNR and CDR2 FQNEAQ come from the germline V gene (reference sequence). CDR3 length equals 13 residues. The CDR3 coding sequence is TGTGCCAGCGTAGCGGGGGGCGGGGAGACCCAGTACTTC. Its protein product is CASVAGGGETQYF. Full variable domain (missing parts from reference TRBV7-9 and TRBJ2-5): DTGVSQNPRHKITKRGQNVTFRCDPISEHNRLYWYRQTLGQGPEFLTYFQNEAQLEKSRLLSDRFSAERPKGSFSTLEIQRTEQGDSAMYLCASVAGGGETQYFGPGTRLLVL.

This chain connects TRBV6-1 to TRBJ1-5; no firm D call. V lost 4 bases and J lost 3, with 10 bases in between. The CDR3 sequence is 14 residues long. Germline CDR1 MNHNS, CDR2 SASEGT. The CDR3 sequence: CASSGGLTNQPQHF. The CDR3 DNA is TGTGCCAGCAGTGGCGGACTTACCAATCAGCCCCAGCATTTT.

The chain recombines TRBV5-1 with TRBJ2-3; possibly TRBD1 for D (6 bases). Germline CDR1 SGHRS, CDR2 YFSETQ. Trimming stripped 4 bases from V and 0 bases from J, with 15 bases between. The CDR3 runs to 16 residues. The CDR3 coding sequence is TGCGCCAGCAGCGCAACAGGGCGCCATAGCACAGATACGCAGTATTTT. Translated, it gives CASSATGRHSTDTQYF.

This chain links TRBV5-1 with TRBJ2-7; unclear D gene. In germline, CDR1 is SGHRS, CDR2 YFSETQ. The ends were cut back, 0 bases at V and 5 bases at J, with 9 bases in the middle. This CDR3 has 13 amino acids. The CDR3 loop reads CASSLGAQNEQYF. In nucleotides, the CDR3 is TGCGCCAGCAGCTTGGGCGCTCAAAACGAGCAGTACTTC.

The rearrangement uses TRBV7-2 and TRBJ2-1, with 11 positions matching TRBD2. Germline lookup yields CDR1 SGHTA and CDR2 FQGNSA. This CDR3 is built from 14 residues. Unmatched junction bases numbered 7, after V lost 3 bases and J lost 12 bases. Here the CDR3 reads CASSLRLAGSRQFF. CDR3 bases: TGTGCCAGCAGCTTGAGACTAGCGGGATCTCGGCAGTTCTTC.

The rearrangement links TRBV19 to TRBJ2-2; tentative D call: TRBD1 (5 bases). The CDR3 totals 16 residues. Trimming removed 1 base at V and 6 bases at J, with 15 bases between. Germline V gives CDR1 LNHDA, CDR2 SQIVND (reference sequence). The CDR3 coding sequence is TGTGCCAGTAGTATAGGGAGACAGTCAGTTGCCGGGGAGCTGTTTTTT. As protein: CASSIGRQSVAGELFF.

In nucleotides, the CDR3 is TGCAGCGTCCGGGACGCCGGGGAGCTGTTTTTT. Translation gives CSVRDAGELFF. V and J are TRBV29-1 and TRBJ2-2, with D possibly called TRBD1 or TRBD2 (5 bases each). Germline loops: CDR1 SQVTM, CDR2 ANQGSEA. Between the trimmed V and J ends, which lost 6 bases and 6 bases, there was a span of 8 bases. The CDR3 contains 11 residues.

This chain joins TRBV4-3 and TRBJ1-2; D gene unclear. With 0 bases removed from V and 1 base from J, the gap between germline ends came to 12 bases. Germline-derived CDR1 and CDR2 are LGHNA and YSLEER. The CDR3 consists of 16 residues. CDR3 in amino acids: CASSQDRGWDNYGYTF. For the CDR3, the DNA is TGCGCCAGCAGCCAAGATCGCGGGTGGGATAACTATGGCTACACCTTC.

The chain joins TRBV28 to TRBJ1-5, with a weak D call TRBD1 (5 bases). CDR3 size: 15 residues. V dropped 5 bases and J dropped 0 bases, with 11 bases sitting between them. The germline gives CDR1 MDHEN, CDR2 SYDVKM. The CDR3 sequence: CASSLGTPSNQPQHF. The CDR3 DNA follows: TGTGCCAGCAGTCTCGGGACTCCTAGCAATCAGCCCCAGCATTTT.

This clone came up a few times. The V and J genes are TRBV2 and TRBJ1-2; D may be TRBD1 (5 bases). The V end lost 2 bases, the J end lost 6 bases, and 13 bases lay between the germline ends. Looked up from germline, CDR1 is SNHLY and CDR2 is FYNNEI. There are 14 residues in the CDR3. The CDR3 loop is CASSERGRVNGYTF. CDR3 bases: TGTGCCAGCAGTGAAAGGGGCAGGGTTAATGGCTACACCTTC.

The chain joins TRBV5-1 to TRBJ2-7; a possible D gene is TRBD1 (5 bases). Germline CDR1 SGHRS, CDR2 YFSETQ. Trimming took 0 bases from V and 3 from J, leaving 10 bases between them. The CDR3 is 14 amino acids. CDR3 DNA sequence: TGCGCCAGCAGCTTGGCAGGGAAGGGCTACGAGCAGTACTTC. Translation gives CASSLAGKGYEQYF.

The rearrangement uses TRBV6-1 and TRBJ2-7; 8 bases are a match to TRBD2. The trim removed 4 bases at V and 0 bases at J, leaving 11 bases unmatched. The CDR3 consists of 17 residues. Germline V lookup: CDR1 MNHNS, CDR2 SASEGT. CDR3 nucleotide sequence: TGTGCCAGCAGTGGGGTGGGGGGGAGCGGGAGCTCCTACGAGCAGTACTTC. Its protein product is CASSGVGGSGSSYEQYF.

The J gene is TRBJ1-5, the V gene TRBV19; D not resolved. Trimming left V 10 bases short and J 2 bases short, with 12 bases between. CDR1 and CDR2 (germline): LNHDA, SQIVND (reference sequence). This CDR3 spans 13 amino acids. The CDR3 sequence: CATMNSGNQPQHF. The DNA for the CDR3 is TGTGCCACCATGAACAGTGGCAATCAGCCCCAGCATTTT. The full variable domain, rest sourced from reference TRBV19 and TRBJ1-5, is DGGITQSPKYLFRKEGQNVTLSCEQNLNHDAMYWYRQDPGQGLRLIYYSQIVNDFQKGDIAEGYSVSREKKESFPLTVTSAQKNPTAFYLCATMNSGNQPQHFGDGTRLSIL.

The CDR3 here is CASSRQGNPGNTIYF. For the CDR3, the DNA is TGTGCCAGCAGTAGACAGGGGAACCCTGGAAACACCATATATTTT. The chain joins TRBV2 to TRBJ1-3, with TRBD1 matching 8 bases. V gave up 5 bases and J gave up 2 bases; unmatched junction bases: 5. The CDR3 runs to 15 residues. Per the germline V gene, CDR1 is SNHLY and CDR2 is FYNNEI.

The J gene is TRBJ2-2, the V gene TRBV7-9; tentative D call: TRBD1 (8 bases). Germline loops: CDR1 SEHNR, CDR2 FQNEAQ (reference sequence). V dropped 4 bases and J dropped 5 bases, with 17 bases sitting between them. The CDR3 is 16 residues long. The CDR3 nucleotides read TGTGCCAGCAGCTCATACCCACAGGGGGGGACCGGGGAGCTGTTTTTT. Translated, it gives CASSSYPQGGTGELFF.

V gene TRBV10-3 combines with J gene TRBJ2-7; D possibly uses TRBD1 or TRBD2 (5 bases each). V was trimmed by 3 bases and J by 0 bases, leaving 12 bases between them. In germline, CDR1 is ENHRY, CDR2 SYGVKD. This CDR3 spans 15 amino acids. The CDR3 DNA reads as TGTGCCATCAGTGAACAGGACTGGGCCTCCTACGAGCAGTACTTC. Translated, it gives CAISEQDWASYEQYF.

The chain couples TRBV2 to TRBJ2-5, with 7 bases identical to TRBD2. This CDR3 is built from 16 residues. Germline CDR1 and CDR2: SNHLY and FYNNEI. Unmatched junction bases numbered 11, after V lost 6 bases and J lost 1 base. The CDR3 protein is CASRFVGLVSQETQYF. The DNA of the CDR3 is TGTGCCAGCAGATTCGTCGGACTAGTCTCCCAAGAGACCCAGTACTTC.

The genes are TRBV7-3 and TRBJ2-1; D unresolved. The germline V gene has CDR1 SGHTA and CDR2 FQGTGA. The length of the CDR3 is 16 residues. V lost 5 bases to trimming and J lost 6 bases, with 20 bases between them. The CDR3, as DNA: TGTGCCAGCAGCATATCGATTAACTCCAAGCTCAATGAGCAGTTCTTC. Protein product: CASSISINSKLNEQFF.

V gene TRBV19 combines with J gene TRBJ2-5, with D hard to call. Trimming took 6 bases from V and 1 from J, leaving 12 bases between them. The CDR3 runs 14 residues. Germline V lookup: CDR1 LNHDA, CDR2 SQIVND (reference sequence). The DNA for the CDR3 is TGTGCCAGTAGCTGGGGAATATCCCAAGAGACCCAGTACTTC. Its protein product is CASSWGISQETQYF.

The chain employs TRBV4-1 and TRBJ2-7, with a possible D match to TRBD1 (8 bases). Deletions cut 1 base from V and 4 bases from J, with 14 bases between. The CDR3 sequence is 15 residues long. Germline CDR1 is MGHRA and CDR2 is YSYEKL. The CDR3 protein is CASSQVEQGGYEQYF. Here the CDR3 DNA reads TGCGCCAGCAGCCAAGTTGAACAGGGGGGGTACGAGCAGTACTTC.

The chain is built from TRBV6-6 and TRBJ1-1, with 7 positions matching TRBD1. The CDR3 consists of 14 residues. The germline gives CDR1 MNHNY, CDR2 SVGAGI (reference sequence). With V trimmed by 5 bases and J by 10 bases, 13 bases remained unmatched. The CDR3 DNA reads TGTGCCAGCAGTGACGGGACAGCTCCCCGGGGAGCTTTCTTT. Encoded protein: CASSDGTAPRGAFF.

The V gene is TRBV4-1, the J gene TRBJ1-4; TRBD1 aligns across 7 bases. The V segment lost 4 bases and the J segment 7 bases; nucleotides outside the gene matches: 9. The V gene's germline CDR1 is MGHRA and CDR2 YSYEKL. CDR3 length: 15 residues. In DNA form, the CDR3 reads TGCGCCAGCAGCCCTGCTGACGGACAGGCTGAAAAACTGTTTTTT. This encodes CASSPADGQAEKLFF.

This chain links TRBV5-4 with TRBJ1-1, with D unclear. Per germline, CDR1 SGHNT and CDR2 YYREEE (reference sequence). The CDR3 contains 13 residues. V gave up 5 bases and J gave up 1 base, with 9 bases separating them. The CDR3 region has the DNA TGTGCCAGCAGGAGCCGCCAGAACACTGAAGCTTTCTTT. This codes for CASRSRQNTEAFF.

This chain uses TRBV5-1 with TRBJ2-2; 8 nucleotides agree with TRBD2. V was clipped by 2 bases and J by 4 bases; unmatched bases: 7. The CDR3 is 16 amino acids. Germline V lookup: CDR1 SGHRS, CDR2 YFSETQ. The CDR3 reads CASSLAGRAGTGELFF. DNA of the CDR3: TGCGCCAGCAGCTTAGCCGGGAGGGCGGGCACCGGGGAGCTGTTTTTT.

This sequence joins TRBV2 and TRBJ2-7; possibly TRBD1 for D (6 bases). Per germline, CDR1 SNHLY and CDR2 FYNNEI. The V end lost 7 bases, the J end lost 5 bases, and 18 bases lay between the germline ends. This CDR3 comprises 14 residues. This CDR3 is CASIARDTHDEQYF. DNA for the CDR3: TGTGCCAGCATCGCCCGGGACACACACGACGAGCAGTACTTC.

This sequence joins TRBV9 and TRBJ2-2, with D possibly being TRBD1 (6 bases). The CDR3 has 17 residues. V lost 1 base and J lost 0, with 13 bases in between. Germline V gene sequence: CDR1 SGDLS, CDR2 YYNGEE. In DNA, the CDR3 is TGTGCCAGCAGCGTAACAGACAGGTCCGCGAACACCGGGGAGCTGTTTTTT. Its translation: CASSVTDRSANTGELFF.

The chain recombines TRBV7-9 with TRBJ1-5; 8 bases line up with TRBD1. The CDR3 extends over 14 amino acids. Germline V gene sequence: CDR1 SEHNR, CDR2 FQNEAQ (reference sequence). V shed 5 bases, J shed 6 bases, and the junction held 6 bases outside the gene matches. CDR3 in DNA: TGTGCCAGCAGCGGGGGACAGGTGAGTCAGCCCCAGCATTTT. It specifies CASSGGQVSQPQHF. The full variable domain, rest sourced from reference TRBV7-9 and TRBJ1-5, is DTGVSQNPRHKITKRGQNVTFRCDPISEHNRLYWYRQTLGQGPEFLTYFQNEAQLEKSRLLSDRFSAERPKGSFSTLEIQRTEQGDSAMYLCASSGGQVSQPQHFGDGTRLSIL.